The 2 T cell receptor beta chains presented below share a single source sample, sequenced in a study of cytomegalovirus exposure and HLA in healthy donors. Amplification used 60 Vbeta primers and 13 Jbeta primers. TCRdb's table, derived via immunoSEQ multiplex PCR, lists solely in-frame clones and lacks some. In the table there are about 190,000 clones, approximately 78% of which are singletons. Sequencing used PBMCs. The receptors come from a woman aged 25 to 39 in good health and CMV-seropositive.

The rearrangement uses TRBV7-3 and TRBJ2-6; D is uncertain. V lost 4 bases and J lost 0, with 10 bases in between. Germline lookup yields CDR1 SGHTA and CDR2 FQGTGA. The CDR3 contains 16 residues. For the CDR3, the DNA is TGTGCCAGCAGCTCCCTAGTGAGCTCTGGGGCCAACGTCCTGACTTTC. This encodes CASSSLVSSGANVLTF.

The rearrangement uses TRBV19 and TRBJ1-4; a weak D match, TRBD1 (5 bases). The germline CDR1 and CDR2 sequences are LNHDA and SQIVND (reference sequence). This CDR3 comprises 14 residues. V lost 7 bases and J lost 8, with 17 bases in between. CDR3 in DNA: TGTGCCAGTACCATGGGGGGTTCGGCCGAAAAACTGTTTTTT. Translated: CASTMGGSAEKLFF.